The clone carrying this T cell receptor (beta chain) was recorded at least ten times. Its specificity is unknown. These data come from a study of beta chain features in type 1 diabetes. Across the study: Investigators examined 107,917,701 sorted cells across all samples.

Sorting produced populations that all topped 98% purity. As every portion of the isolated RNA was reverse transcribed, the sequencing read expressed TCRB transcripts. TCRdb's copy holds only in-frame clones and misses some; the assay was immunoSEQ multiplex PCR. The sample yields 300,000 to 400,000 clones, 8.5% to 10% seen once. Overall study results and limits: With patients and controls alike, PCR might favor shorter templates to an equal degree. Moderate yet significant TCRB CDR3 shortening was seen in Type 1 diabetes patients in all four CD4+ subsets.

CDR3 length: 15 amino acids. Germline-derived CDR1 and CDR2 are SGHNT and YYREEE (reference sequence). Trimming took 1 base from V and 6 from J; bases not matched to a gene: 6. This chain links TRBV5-4 with TRBJ2-1; 8 bases are a match to TRBD2. The source material was central memory CD4+ T cells from blood. The receptor comes from a man younger than 45 with type 1 diabetes. DNA for the CDR3: TGTGCCAGCAGCTTGAATAGCGGGGCATCCAATGAGCAGTTCTTC. Translation gives CASSLNSGASNEQFF.